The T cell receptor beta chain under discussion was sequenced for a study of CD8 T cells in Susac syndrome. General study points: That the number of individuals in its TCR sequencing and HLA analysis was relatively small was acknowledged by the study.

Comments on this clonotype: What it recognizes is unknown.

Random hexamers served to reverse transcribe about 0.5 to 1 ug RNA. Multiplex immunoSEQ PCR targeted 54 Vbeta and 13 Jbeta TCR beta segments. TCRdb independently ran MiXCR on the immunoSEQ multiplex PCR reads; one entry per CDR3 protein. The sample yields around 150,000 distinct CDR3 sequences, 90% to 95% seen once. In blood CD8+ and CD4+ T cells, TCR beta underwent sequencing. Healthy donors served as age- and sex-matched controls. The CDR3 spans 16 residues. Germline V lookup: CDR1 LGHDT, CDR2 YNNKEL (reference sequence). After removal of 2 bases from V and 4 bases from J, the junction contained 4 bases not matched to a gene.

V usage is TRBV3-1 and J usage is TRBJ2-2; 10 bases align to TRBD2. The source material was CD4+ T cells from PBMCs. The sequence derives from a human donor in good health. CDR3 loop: CASSQRSGGATGELFF. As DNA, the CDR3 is TGTGCCAGCAGCCAACGGAGCGGGGGGGCCACCGGGGAGCTGTTTTTT.